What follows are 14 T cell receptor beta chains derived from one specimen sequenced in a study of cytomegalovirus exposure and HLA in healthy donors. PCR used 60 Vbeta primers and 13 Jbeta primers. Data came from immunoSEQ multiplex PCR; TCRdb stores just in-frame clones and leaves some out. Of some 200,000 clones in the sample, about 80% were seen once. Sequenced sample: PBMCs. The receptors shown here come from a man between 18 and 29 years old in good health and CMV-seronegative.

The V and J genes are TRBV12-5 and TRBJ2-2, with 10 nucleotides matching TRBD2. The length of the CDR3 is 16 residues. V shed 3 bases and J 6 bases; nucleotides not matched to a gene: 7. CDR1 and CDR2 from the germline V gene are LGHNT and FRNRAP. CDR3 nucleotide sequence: TGTGCTAGTGGTTTAGGCCTAGCGGGAGTCGCCGGGGAGCTGTTTTTT. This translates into CASGLGLAGVAGELFF.

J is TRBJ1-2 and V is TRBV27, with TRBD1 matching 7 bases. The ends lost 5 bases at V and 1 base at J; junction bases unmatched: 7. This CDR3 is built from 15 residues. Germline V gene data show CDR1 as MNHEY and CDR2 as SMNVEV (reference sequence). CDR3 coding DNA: TGTGCCAGCAGTCCGGGGACAGCGCTTAACTATGGCTACACCTTC. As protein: CASSPGTALNYGYTF.

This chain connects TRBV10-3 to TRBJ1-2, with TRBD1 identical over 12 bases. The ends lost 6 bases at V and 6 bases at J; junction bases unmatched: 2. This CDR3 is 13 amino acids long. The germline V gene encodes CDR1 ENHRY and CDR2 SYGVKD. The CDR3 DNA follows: TGTGCCATCAGGGGACAGGGGGCGAATGGCTACACCTTC. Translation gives CAIRGQGANGYTF.

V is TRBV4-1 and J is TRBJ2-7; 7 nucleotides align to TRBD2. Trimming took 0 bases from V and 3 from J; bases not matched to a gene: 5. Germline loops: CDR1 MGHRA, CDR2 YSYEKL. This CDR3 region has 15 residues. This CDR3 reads CASSQEGLGHYEQYF. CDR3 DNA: TGCGCCAGCAGCCAAGAAGGACTAGGGCACTACGAGCAGTACTTC.

The CDR3 DNA reads as TGTGCCAGCAGCTGGGGACTGATCTCTGGAAACACCATATATTTT. Encoded protein: CASSWGLISGNTIYF. V and J are TRBV5-6 and TRBJ1-3; D may be TRBD1 (5 bases). Trimming took off 3 bases at V and 0 bases at J, with 10 bases between the two ends. Germline V lookup: CDR1 SGHDT, CDR2 YYEEEE. The CDR3 runs 15 residues.

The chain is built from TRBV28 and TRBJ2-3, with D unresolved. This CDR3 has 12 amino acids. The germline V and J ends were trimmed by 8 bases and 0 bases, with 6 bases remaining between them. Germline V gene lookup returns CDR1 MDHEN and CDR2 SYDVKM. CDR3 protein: CASADSTDTQYF. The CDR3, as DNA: TGTGCCAGCGCGGATAGCACAGATACGCAGTATTTT.

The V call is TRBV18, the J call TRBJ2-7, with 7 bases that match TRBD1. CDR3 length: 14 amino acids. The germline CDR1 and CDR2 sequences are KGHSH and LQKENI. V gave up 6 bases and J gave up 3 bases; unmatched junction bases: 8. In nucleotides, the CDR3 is TGTGCCAGCTCGTCAAACCCAGGGGGCTACGAGCAGTACTTC. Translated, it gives CASSSNPGGYEQYF.

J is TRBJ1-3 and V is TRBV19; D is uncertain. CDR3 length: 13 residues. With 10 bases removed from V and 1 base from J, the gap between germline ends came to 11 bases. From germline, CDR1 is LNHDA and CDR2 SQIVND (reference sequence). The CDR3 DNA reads TGTGCCACTCTCCCCAGGTCTGGAAACACCATATATTTT. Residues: CATLPRSGNTIYF.

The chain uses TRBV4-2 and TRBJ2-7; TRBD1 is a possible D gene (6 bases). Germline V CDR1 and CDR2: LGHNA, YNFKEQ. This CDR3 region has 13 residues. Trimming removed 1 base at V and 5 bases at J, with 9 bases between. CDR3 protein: CASSQGQVHEQYF. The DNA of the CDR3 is TGTGCCAGCAGCCAAGGACAGGTCCACGAGCAGTACTTC.

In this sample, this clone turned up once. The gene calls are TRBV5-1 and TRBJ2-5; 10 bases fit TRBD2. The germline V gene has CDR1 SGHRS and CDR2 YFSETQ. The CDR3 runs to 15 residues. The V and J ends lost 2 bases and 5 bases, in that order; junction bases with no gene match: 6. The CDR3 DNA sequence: TGCGCCAGCAGCTTCCTAGCGGGAGACGTTGAGACCCAGTACTTC. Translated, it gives CASSFLAGDVETQYF.

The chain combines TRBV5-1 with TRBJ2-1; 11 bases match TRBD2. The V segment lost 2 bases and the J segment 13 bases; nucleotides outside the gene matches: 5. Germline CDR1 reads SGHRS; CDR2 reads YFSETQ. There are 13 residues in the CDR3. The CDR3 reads CASSLLAGAGQFF. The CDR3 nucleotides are TGCGCCAGCAGCTTACTAGCGGGAGCTGGACAGTTCTTC.

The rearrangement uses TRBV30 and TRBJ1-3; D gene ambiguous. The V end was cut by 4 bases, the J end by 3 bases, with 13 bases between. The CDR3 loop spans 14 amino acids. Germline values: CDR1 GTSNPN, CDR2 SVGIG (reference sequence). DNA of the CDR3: TGTGCCTGGAACCTTGGCGGGTATGGAAACACCATATATTTT. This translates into CAWNLGGYGNTIYF.

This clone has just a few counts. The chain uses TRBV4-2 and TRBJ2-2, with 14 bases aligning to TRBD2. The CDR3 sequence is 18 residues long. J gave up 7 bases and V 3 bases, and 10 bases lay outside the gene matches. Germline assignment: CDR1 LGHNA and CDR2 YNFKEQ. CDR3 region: CASSHRGLAGVAVGELFF. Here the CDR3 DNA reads TGTGCCAGCAGCCACCGGGGACTAGCGGGAGTGGCGGTCGGGGAGCTGTTTTTT.

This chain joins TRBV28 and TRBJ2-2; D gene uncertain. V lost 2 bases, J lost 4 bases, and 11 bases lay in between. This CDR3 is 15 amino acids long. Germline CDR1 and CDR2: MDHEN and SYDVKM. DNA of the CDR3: TGTGCCAGCAGTTTAGAATCCCGAGGCACCGGGGAGCTGTTTTTT. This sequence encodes CASSLESRGTGELFF.